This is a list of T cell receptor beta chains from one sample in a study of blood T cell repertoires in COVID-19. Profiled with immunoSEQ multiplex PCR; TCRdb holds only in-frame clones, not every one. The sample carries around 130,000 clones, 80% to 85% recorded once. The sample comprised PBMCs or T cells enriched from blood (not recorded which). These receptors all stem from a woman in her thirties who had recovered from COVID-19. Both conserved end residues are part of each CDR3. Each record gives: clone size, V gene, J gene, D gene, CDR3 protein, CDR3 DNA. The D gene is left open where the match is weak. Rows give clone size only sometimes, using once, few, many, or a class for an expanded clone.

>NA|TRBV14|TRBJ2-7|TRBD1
CASSQVPGGGYEQYF
TGTGCCAGCAGCCAAGTCCCAGGGGGCGGTTACGAGCAGTACTTC
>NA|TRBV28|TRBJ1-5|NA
CASSPLRAQPQHF
TGTGCCAGCAGTCCACTCCGTGCTCAGCCCCAGCATTTT
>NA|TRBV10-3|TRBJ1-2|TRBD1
CAISVPGQGAGGYTF
TGTGCCATCAGCGTCCCGGGACAGGGGGCGGGAGGCTACACCTTC
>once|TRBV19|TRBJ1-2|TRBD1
CASSDRGTVHGYTF
TGTGCCAGTAGTGACAGGGGGACCGTACATGGCTACACCTTC
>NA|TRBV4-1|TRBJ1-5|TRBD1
CASSLATGTVNQPQHF
TGCGCCAGCAGCCTTGCGACCGGGACAGTCAATCAGCCCCAGCATTTT
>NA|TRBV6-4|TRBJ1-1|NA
CASSDGEREEAFF
TGTGCCAGCAGTGACGGGGAGAGGGAGGAAGCTTTCTTT
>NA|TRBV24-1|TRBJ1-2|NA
CATSDTRSDRRGYTF
TGTGCCACCAGTGATACCCGGTCAGACCGGCGGGGCTACACCTTC
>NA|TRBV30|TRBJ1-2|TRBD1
CAWVGQGGVAGYTF
TGTGCCTGGGTAGGACAGGGGGGAGTAGCCGGCTACACCTTC
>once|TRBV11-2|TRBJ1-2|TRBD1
CASSGTGGAYGYTF
TGTGCCAGCAGCGGGACAGGGGGCGCCTATGGCTACACCTTC
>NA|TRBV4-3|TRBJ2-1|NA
CASSQDGVLEQFF
TGCGCCAGCAGCCAAGATGGAGTTCTGGAGCAGTTCTTC
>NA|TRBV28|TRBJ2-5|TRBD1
CASSLNRGAQYF
TGTGCCAGCAGTTTAAACAGGGGAGCCCAGTACTTC
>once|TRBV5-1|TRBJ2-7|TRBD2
CASSLGTIFSYEQYF
TGCGCCAGCAGCTTAGGGACTATCTTTTCCTACGAGCAGTACTTC
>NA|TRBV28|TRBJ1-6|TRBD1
CASSPPGTGFSPLHF
TGTGCCAGCAGTCCGCCCGGGACAGGGTTTTCACCCCTCCACTTT
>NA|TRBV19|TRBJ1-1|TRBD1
CASSIDKTGGSFLNTEAFF
TGTGCCAGTAGTATAGACAAGACAGGGGGTTCGTTCTTGAACACTGAAGCTTTCTTT
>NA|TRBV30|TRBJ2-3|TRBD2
CAWRLAGEGADTQYF
TGTGCCTGGCGACTAGCGGGGGAGGGGGCAGATACGCAGTATTTT
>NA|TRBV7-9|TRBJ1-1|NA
CASSPPGNTEAFF
TGTGCCAGCAGCCCCCCGGGGAACACTGAAGCTTTCTTT
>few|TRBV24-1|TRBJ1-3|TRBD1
CATTWDRAGNTIYF
TGTGCCACCACGTGGGACAGGGCTGGAAACACCATATATTTT
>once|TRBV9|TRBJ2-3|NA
CASSVGGSVLDTQYF
TGTGCCAGCAGCGTAGGGGGTAGCGTCCTAGATACGCAGTATTTT
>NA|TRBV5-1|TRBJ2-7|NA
CASRWQGNYEQYF
TGCGCCAGCCGCTGGCAGGGGAACTACGAGCAGTACTTC
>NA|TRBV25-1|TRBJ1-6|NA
CASSEYRGANSPLHF
TGTGCCAGCAGTGAATATAGGGGCGCGAACTCACCCCTCCACTTT
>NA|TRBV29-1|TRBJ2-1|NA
CSVVRQDSYNEQFF
TGCAGCGTTGTGAGACAGGACTCCTACAATGAGCAGTTCTTC
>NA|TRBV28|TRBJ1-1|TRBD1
CASSLYDRGRMNTEAFF
TGTGCCAGCAGTTTATATGACAGGGGCCGCATGAACACTGAAGCTTTCTTT
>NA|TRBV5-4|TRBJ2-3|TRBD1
CASRPGQITDTQYF
TGTGCCAGCAGACCGGGACAGATCACAGATACGCAGTATTTT
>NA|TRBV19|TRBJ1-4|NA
CASGDRATNEKLFF
TGTGCCAGTGGCGACAGAGCAACTAATGAAAAACTGTTTTTT
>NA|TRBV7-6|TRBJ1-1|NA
CASSRGGPNTEAFF
TGTGCCAGCAGCCGCGGGGGTCCGAACACTGAAGCTTTCTTT
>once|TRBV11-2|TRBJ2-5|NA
CASSLGTPTQETQYF
TGTGCCAGCAGCTTAGGGACACCTACTCAAGAGACCCAGTACTTC
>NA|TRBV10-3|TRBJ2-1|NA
CAILLDPYNEQFF
TGTGCCATCCTACTAGATCCCTACAATGAGCAGTTCTTC
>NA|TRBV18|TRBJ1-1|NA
CASSPTGMTEAFF
TGTGCCAGCTCACCTACAGGGATGACTGAAGCTTTCTTT
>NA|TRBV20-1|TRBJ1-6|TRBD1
CSASRTGLHF
TGCAGTGCTTCCCGGACAGGCCTCCACTTT
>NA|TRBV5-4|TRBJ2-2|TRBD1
CASSLQGVRTGELFF
TGTGCCAGCAGCTTGCAGGGGGTAAGGACCGGGGAGCTGTTTTTT
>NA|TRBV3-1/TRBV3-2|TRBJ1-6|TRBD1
CASSQDTDRDSISPLHF
TGTGCCAGCAGCCAAGATACGGACCGGGACAGCATTTCACCCCTCCACTTT
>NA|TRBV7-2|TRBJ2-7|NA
CASSPGSPPYEQYF
TGTGCCAGCAGCCCCGGGTCCCCTCCCTACGAGCAGTACTTC
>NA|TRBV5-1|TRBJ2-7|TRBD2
CASRAGLAGAEQYF
TGCGCCAGCAGGGCAGGACTAGCGGGAGCCGAGCAGTACTTC
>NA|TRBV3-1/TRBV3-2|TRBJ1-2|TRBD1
CASSRQGGTGNGYTF
TGTGCCAGCAGCCGACAAGGTGGGACAGGGAATGGCTACACCTTC
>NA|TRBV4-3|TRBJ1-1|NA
CASSHLTGNTEAFF
TGCGCCAGCAGCCACCTGACAGGGAACACTGAAGCTTTCTTT
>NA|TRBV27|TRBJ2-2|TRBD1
CASSLFWTGGWDTGELFF
TGTGCCAGCAGTTTATTTTGGACAGGGGGTTGGGACACCGGGGAGCTGTTTTTT
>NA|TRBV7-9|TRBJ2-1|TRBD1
CASSLGTGTGNEQFF
TGTGCCAGCAGCTTAGGGACAGGTACGGGAAATGAGCAGTTCTTC
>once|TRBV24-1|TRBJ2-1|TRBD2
CATSDLSGTSGDYNEQFF
TGTGCCACCAGTGATTTGAGTGGGACTAGCGGAGACTACAATGAGCAGTTCTTC
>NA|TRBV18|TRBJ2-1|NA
CASSPTRSSYNEQFF
TGTGCCAGCTCACCAACTAGGAGCTCCTACAATGAGCAGTTCTTC
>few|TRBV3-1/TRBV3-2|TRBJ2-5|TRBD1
CASSPTGGCETQYF
TGTGCCAGCAGTCCTACAGGGGGCTGCGAGACCCAGTACTTC
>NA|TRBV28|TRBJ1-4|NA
CASSGGGFKLFF
TGTGCCAGCAGTGGTGGCGGTTTTAAACTGTTTTTT
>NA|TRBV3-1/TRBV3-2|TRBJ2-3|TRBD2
CASSQASGKLTDTQYF
TGTGCCAGCAGCCAAGCGAGCGGGAAACTCACAGATACGCAGTATTTT
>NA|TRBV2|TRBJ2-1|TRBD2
CASSEGDYLMYNEQFF
TGTGCCAGCAGTGAAGGGGACTATCTTATGTACAATGAGCAGTTCTTC
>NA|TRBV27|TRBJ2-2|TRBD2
CASRPLALAGVSMRAGELFF
TGTGCCAGCCGCCCCCTCGCCCTAGCGGGAGTGTCTATGAGGGCCGGGGAGCTGTTTTTT
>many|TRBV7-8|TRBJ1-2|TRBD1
CASSLGGQSDYGYTF
TGTGCCAGCAGCTTAGGGGGACAGAGTGATTATGGCTACACCTTC
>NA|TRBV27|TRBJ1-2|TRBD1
CASSSDRGDPNYGYTF
TGTGCCAGCAGTTCGGACAGGGGGGACCCCAACTATGGCTACACCTTC
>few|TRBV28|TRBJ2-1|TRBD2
CASNPSGRGHLNEQFF
TGTGCCAGCAATCCCAGCGGGAGAGGCCACCTCAATGAGCAGTTCTTC
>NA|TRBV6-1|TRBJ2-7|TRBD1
CASSEVNRGQDEQYF
TGTGCCAGCAGTGAAGTGAATAGGGGACAGGACGAGCAGTACTTC
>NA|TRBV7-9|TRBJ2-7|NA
CASSLYGPYEQYF
TGTGCCAGCAGCTTATACGGTCCCTACGAGCAGTACTTC
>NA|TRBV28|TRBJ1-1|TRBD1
CASSIQGARTEAFF
TGTGCCAGCAGTATACAGGGGGCGCGCACTGAAGCTTTCTTT
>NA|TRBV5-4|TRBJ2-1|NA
CATGYSKREQFF
TGTGCCACCGGATATTCGAAGCGGGAGCAGTTCTTC
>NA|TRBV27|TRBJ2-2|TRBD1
CASSLWAGTVGNTGELFF
TGTGCCAGCAGTTTATGGGCTGGGACAGTGGGGAACACCGGGGAGCTGTTTTTT
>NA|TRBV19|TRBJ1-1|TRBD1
CASSSPGQGETEAFF
TGTGCCAGTAGTAGTCCCGGACAGGGGGAGACTGAAGCTTTCTTT
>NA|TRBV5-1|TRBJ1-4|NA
CASSLNVPGDEKLFF
TGCGCCAGCAGCTTGAACGTCCCCGGAGACGAAAAACTGTTTTTT